This T cell receptor (beta chain) emerged from a study of cytomegalovirus exposure and HLA in healthy donors. Study summary: Genotyping of under 500 donors showed that around 85% belonged to the Caucasian-associated ancestry cluster. Study observations and caveats: Highly shared variants forming one cluster were likely a sequencing artifact. Later work associated roughly 17,000 TCR beta sequences with HLA alleles at 0.05 false discovery rate.

Both 60 Vbeta primers and 13 Jbeta primers went into the PCR. In the authors' methods: There were about 86 million unique TCR beta chains by a later count, and approximately 11 million of them were shared. The data were produced by immunoSEQ multiplex PCR, yet TCRdb's version contains in-frame clones alone and is incomplete. V, J and clone size are taken as reported in that table, and D and trimming were inferred from the DNA itself. The repertoire holds 90,000 to 120,000 clones, around 73% seen once, with about 1.7% in the top ten. The CDR3 totals 17 residues. With V trimmed by 3 bases and J by 4 bases, 5 bases remained unmatched. Germline values: CDR1 SGHTA, CDR2 FQGNSA. As for this clone: The antigen remains unidentified.

The source is a woman aged 40 to 49 in good health and CMV-seronegative. Sample: PBMCs. The chain is built from TRBV7-2 and TRBJ2-1; 14 positions match TRBD2. DNA of the CDR3: TGTGCCAGCAGCTTCAGGACTAGCGGGAGGAATTACAATGAGCAGTTCTTC. It translates to CASSFRTSGRNYNEQFF.